The rows below give T cell receptor beta chains drawn from one sample of a study of cytomegalovirus exposure and HLA in healthy donors. Produced via immunoSEQ multiplex PCR; TCRdb's table is partial and in-frame only. The table has about 170,000 clones, about 72% seen once. Sequences were obtained from PBMCs. These receptor sequences come from a girl under 18 in good health and CMV-seronegative. Both conserved end residues are part of each CDR3. Each record gives: clone size, V gene, D gene, J gene, CDR3 DNA, CDR3 protein. A D gene is named only where the DNA matches it firmly. Size is omitted from some rows. Given values are once, few, many or a class for expanded clones.

abundance: NA
v_gene: TRBV11-2
d_gene: TRBD2
j_gene: TRBJ2-5
CDR3nt: TGTGCCAGCAGCTCCTTTACTAGCGGGGGGAAAGAGACCCAGTACTTC
CDR3aa: CASSSFTSGGKETQYF

abundance: NA
v_gene: TRBV6-9
d_gene: NA
j_gene: TRBJ1-5
CDR3nt: TGTGCCAGCAGTTATTCACAAGCCTTTACAAGGCCTCCCAGGGAAGGTAGCAATCAGCCCCAGCATTTT
CDR3aa: CASSYSQAFTRPPREGSNQPQHF

abundance: once
v_gene: TRBV5-4
d_gene: TRBD2
j_gene: TRBJ2-5
CDR3nt: TGTGCCAGCAGCCCTGGGACTAGGGGGGAGACCCAGTACTTC
CDR3aa: CASSPGTRGETQYF

abundance: NA
v_gene: TRBV7-2
d_gene: NA
j_gene: TRBJ2-3
CDR3nt: TGTGCCAGCAGCTCTACTCAAACCCGGGATTCCTTGCCGGGAGATACGCAGTATTTT
CDR3aa: CASSSTQTRDSLPGDTQYF

abundance: NA
v_gene: TRBV18
d_gene: NA
j_gene: TRBJ1-5
CDR3nt: TGTGCCAGCTCCCTTGGAACGACAGTTCAGCCCCAGCATTTT
CDR3aa: CASSLGTTVQPQHF

abundance: NA
v_gene: TRBV30
d_gene: NA
j_gene: TRBJ1-5
CDR3nt: TGTGCCTGGAGTGACAGATTAAGCAATCAGCCCCAGCATTTT
CDR3aa: CAWSDRLSNQPQHF

abundance: NA
v_gene: TRBV25-1
d_gene: NA
j_gene: TRBJ2-5
CDR3nt: TGTGCCAGCAGTGAGGCTAGCGCTCGTCTCGAGACCCAGTACTTC
CDR3aa: CASSEASARLETQYF

abundance: NA
v_gene: TRBV6-5
d_gene: TRBD2
j_gene: TRBJ2-1
CDR3nt: TGTGCCAGCAGTTTGACTAGCGGGGAATACAATGAGCAGTTCTTC
CDR3aa: CASSLTSGEYNEQFF

abundance: NA
v_gene: TRBV6-1
d_gene: NA
j_gene: TRBJ2-7
CDR3nt: TGTGCCAGCAGTGAGGCAGGCTACGAGCAGTACTTC
CDR3aa: CASSEAGYEQYF

abundance: NA
v_gene: TRBV19
d_gene: NA
j_gene: TRBJ1-2
CDR3nt: TGTGCCAGTAGTCCCCGAGGGTCACCTTTCTATGGCTACACCTTC
CDR3aa: CASSPRGSPFYGYTF

abundance: NA
v_gene: TRBV19
d_gene: NA
j_gene: TRBJ2-3
CDR3nt: TGTGCCAGTAGTATACAATTCACAGATACGCAGTATTTT
CDR3aa: CASSIQFTDTQYF

abundance: NA
v_gene: TRBV4-1
d_gene: NA
j_gene: TRBJ1-3
CDR3nt: TGCGCCAGCAGCCAAGATTTGAGGGGGGGAAACACCATATATTTT
CDR3aa: CASSQDLRGGNTIYF

abundance: few
v_gene: TRBV19
d_gene: NA
j_gene: TRBJ1-5
CDR3nt: TGTGCCAGTACCGGGGGGAATCAGCCCCAGCATTTT
CDR3aa: CASTGGNQPQHF

abundance: NA
v_gene: TRBV9
d_gene: NA
j_gene: TRBJ2-7
CDR3nt: TGTGCCAGCAGCGTAGATTTTCAGACCTACGAGCAGTACTTC
CDR3aa: CASSVDFQTYEQYF